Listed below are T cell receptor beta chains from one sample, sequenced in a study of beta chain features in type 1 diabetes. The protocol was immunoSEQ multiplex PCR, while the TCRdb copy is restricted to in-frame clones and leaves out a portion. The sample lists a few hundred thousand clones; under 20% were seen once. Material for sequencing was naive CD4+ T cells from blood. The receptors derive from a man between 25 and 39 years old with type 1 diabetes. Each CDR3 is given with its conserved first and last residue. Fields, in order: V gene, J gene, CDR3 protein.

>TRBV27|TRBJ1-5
CASSLDRGDQPQHF
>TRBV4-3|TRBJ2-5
CASSQDPQGQSAQYF
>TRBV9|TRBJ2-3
CASSVAGTSGTDTQYF
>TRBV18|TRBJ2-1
CASSPLAGEESEQFF
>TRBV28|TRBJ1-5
CASSHTTRGRGQPQHF
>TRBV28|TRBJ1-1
CASTWTRHTEAFF
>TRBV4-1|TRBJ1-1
CASSQGPGTARDEAFF
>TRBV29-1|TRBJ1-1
CSVKRKLSHEAFF
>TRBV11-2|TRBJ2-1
CASGGYNEQFF
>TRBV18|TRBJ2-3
CASSPGAGTDTQYF
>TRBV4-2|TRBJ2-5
CASSQDLQETQYF
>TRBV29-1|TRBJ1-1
CSARTVRPEAFF
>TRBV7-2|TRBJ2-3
CASSLAEWGTDTQYF
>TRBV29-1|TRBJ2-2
CSVASNYYTGELFF
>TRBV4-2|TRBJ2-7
CASNPVGKSYEQYF
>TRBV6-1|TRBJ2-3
CASSESVRPTDTQYF
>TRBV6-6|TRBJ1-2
CASSYDRLIYGYTF
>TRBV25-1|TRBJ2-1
CASSLGQGRTDEQFF
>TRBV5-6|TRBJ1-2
CASSLTRGGYTF
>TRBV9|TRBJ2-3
CASSVVSGSTDTQYF
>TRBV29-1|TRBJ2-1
CSVGAYNEQFF
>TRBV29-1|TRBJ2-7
CSVEGGQGISYEQYF
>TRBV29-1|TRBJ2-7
CSVAHRAGSYEQYF
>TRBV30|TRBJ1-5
CAWSRTGNQPQHF
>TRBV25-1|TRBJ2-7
CASSPGAAGGNEQYF
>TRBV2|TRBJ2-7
CASSGAGYYEQYF
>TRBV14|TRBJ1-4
CASSYRDRGNEKLFF
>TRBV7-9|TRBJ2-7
CASWGGYEQYF
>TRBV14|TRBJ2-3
CASSYSTDTQYF
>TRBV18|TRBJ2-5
CASSPPSFQETQYF
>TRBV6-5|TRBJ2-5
CASSYGYGTQYF
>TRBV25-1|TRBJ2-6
CASSESGRPRANVLTF
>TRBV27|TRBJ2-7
CASSFSQVSSYEQYF
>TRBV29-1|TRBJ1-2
CSVGGQYYGYTF
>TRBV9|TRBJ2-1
CASSTRTSGMLGEQFF
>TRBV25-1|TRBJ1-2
CASSEGGPYGYTF
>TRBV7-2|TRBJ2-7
CASSLGLALEQYF
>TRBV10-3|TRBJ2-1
CAISESPQASYNEQFF
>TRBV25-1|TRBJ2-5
CASSLAGSGETQYF
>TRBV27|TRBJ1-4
CASRSSVANEKLFF
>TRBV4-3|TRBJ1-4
CASSHNPHRSTTNEKLFF